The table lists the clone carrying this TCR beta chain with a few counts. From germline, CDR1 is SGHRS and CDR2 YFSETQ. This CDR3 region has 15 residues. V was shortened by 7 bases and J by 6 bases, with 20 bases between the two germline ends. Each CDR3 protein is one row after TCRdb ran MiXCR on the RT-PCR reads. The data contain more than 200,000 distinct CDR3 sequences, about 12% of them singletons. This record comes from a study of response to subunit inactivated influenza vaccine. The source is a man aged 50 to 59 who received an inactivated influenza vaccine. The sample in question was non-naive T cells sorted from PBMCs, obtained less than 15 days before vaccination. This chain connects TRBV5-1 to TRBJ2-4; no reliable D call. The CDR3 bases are TGCGCCAGCGGCCCCCACCCTGCAGAAGGAAACATTCAGTACTTC. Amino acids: CASGPHPAEGNIQYF.